Listed below are T cell receptor beta chains from one sample, sequenced in a study of radiation and T cells in renal cell carcinoma. Data came from immunoSEQ multiplex PCR; TCRdb stores just in-frame clones and leaves some out. The repertoire includes about 170,000 clones, about 88% of them detected once, and around 11% sits in the top ten. The material sequenced was blood, taken from a patient whose treatment included radiotherapy and nephrectomy. Source of these receptors: a woman in her fifties or sixties with renal cell carcinoma. Both conserved end residues are part of each CDR3. D genes are given only for firm matches. Some rows have no size entry. The others give once, few or many, or a class for an expanded clone.

v_gene,j_gene,abundance,d_gene,CDR3nt,CDR3aa
TRBV6-6,TRBJ2-1,-,-,TGTGCCAGCAGTTCAAGCAGGGACACCTACAATGAGCAGTTCTTC,CASSSSRDTYNEQFF
TRBV30,TRBJ1-1,few,-,TGTGCCTGGAGTAGTGGCAGCCTGGTTTCGGAAGCTTTCTTT,CAWSSGSLVSEAFF
TRBV14,TRBJ2-7,-,TRBD1,TGTGCCAGCAGCCAAGACCAGACAGGGGGGGACGAGCAGTACTTC,CASSQDQTGGDEQYF
TRBV7-2,TRBJ2-1,once,-,TGTGCCAGCAGCTCCAATAGCGCCTACAATGAGCAGTTCTTC,CASSSNSAYNEQFF
TRBV7-9,TRBJ2-5,-,-,TGTGCCAGCAGCTTAGGTGCGGGGACTCAAGAGACCCAGTACTTC,CASSLGAGTQETQYF
TRBV10-3,TRBJ2-2,-,TRBD2,TGTGCCAACCGAGCGGGGGGGACGAACACCGGGGAGCTGTTTTTT,CANRAGGTNTGELFF
TRBV7-3,TRBJ1-1,-,-,TGTGCCAGCAGCTTGACAGTGAACACTGAAGCTTTCTTT,CASSLTVNTEAFF
TRBV5-1,TRBJ1-5,-,-,TGCGCCAGACAGGCCGGTTTGGGTTATAGCAATCAGCCCCAGCATTTT,CARQAGLGYSNQPQHF
TRBV10-2,TRBJ2-7,once,TRBD2,TGCGCCAGCAGTGAAGGGCTAGCGGGGGTGTTGACTTACGAGCAGTACTTC,CASSEGLAGVLTYEQYF
TRBV5-1,TRBJ2-1,-,TRBD1,TGCGCCAGCAGCTGGGGGTGGGACAGGCTTAACAATGAGCAGTTCTTC,CASSWGWDRLNNEQFF
TRBV2,TRBJ2-3,-,-,TGTGCCAGCAGTGCCCGGAGAGACCTCACAGATACGCAGTATTTT,CASSARRDLTDTQYF
TRBV5-1,TRBJ2-2,-,-,TGCGCCAGCAGCGAGCAGACTAACACCGGGGAGCTGTTTTTT,CASSEQTNTGELFF
TRBV25-1,TRBJ2-1,-,-,TGTGCCAGCAGTGATTGGTCAGGGTGGGATGAGCAGTTCTTC,CASSDWSGWDEQFF
TRBV11-3,TRBJ2-5,-,-,TGTGCCAGCAGCACAGTAGGGGAGACCCAGTACTTC,CASSTVGETQYF
TRBV4-1,TRBJ2-2,-,-,TGCGCCAGCAGCCCGCTTGGTGTAGAATCGAACACCGGGGAGCTGTTTTTT,CASSPLGVESNTGELFF
TRBV7-9,TRBJ2-1,-,-,TGTGCCTCCGGACAGCTCACCTACAATGAGCAGTTCTTC,CASGQLTYNEQFF
TRBV18,TRBJ1-2,-,-,TGTGCCAGCTCACCGGGTCCTGAGCCCCAATATGGCTACACCTTC,CASSPGPEPQYGYTF
TRBV9,TRBJ2-2,-,TRBD1,TGTGCCAGCAGCGTAGACCCCGGGACAGTCGCCGGGGAGCTGTTTTTT,CASSVDPGTVAGELFF
TRBV19,TRBJ1-2,few,-,TGTGCCAGTAGTCCCTCGCGCATGGCTAACTATGGCTACACCTTC,CASSPSRMANYGYTF
TRBV6-1,TRBJ1-6,-,-,TGTGCCAGCCAGGACTCCCCTCATTCACCCCTCCACTTT,CASQDSPHSPLHF
TRBV6-1,TRBJ2-5,-,-,TGTGCCAGCAGTGAAAGTAGGGCAGGGCAAGAGACCCAGTACTTC,CASSESRAGQETQYF
TRBV19,TRBJ2-1,-,-,TGTGCCAGTAGTATATTGCTCAGCAATGAGCAGTTCTTC,CASSILLSNEQFF
TRBV9,TRBJ1-1,-,-,TGTGCCAGCAGCGTAACCCCGGGACTGTCGAACACTGAAGCTTTCTTT,CASSVTPGLSNTEAFF
TRBV14,TRBJ1-1,-,-,TGTGCCAGCAGCCCCTACAGAACAATCGACACTGAAGCTTTCTTT,CASSPYRTIDTEAFF
TRBV9,TRBJ2-7,-,-,TGTGCCAGCAGCGTAGGGGCCAGTCCGTACGAGCAGTACTTC,CASSVGASPYEQYF
TRBV5-6,TRBJ1-5,-,TRBD1,TGTGCCAGCAGCTTGGGGACAGGGGGCAATCAGCCCCAGCATTTT,CASSLGTGGNQPQHF
TRBV6-6,TRBJ2-1,-,TRBD1,TGTGCCAGCAGTTTATCCGGGACAGCCTACAATGAGCAGTTCTTC,CASSLSGTAYNEQFF
TRBV6-1,TRBJ1-2,once,-,TGTGCCAGCAGTTCGATAGGGACAAAGAACTATGGCTACACCTTC,CASSSIGTKNYGYTF
TRBV5-4,TRBJ1-1,-,-,TGTGCCAGCAGCCTTGCCGCCAGGAACACTGAAGCTTTCTTT,CASSLAARNTEAFF
TRBV5-1,TRBJ1-1,-,TRBD1,TGCGCCAGCAGCTTAACAGGGGGCGCACCCACTGAAGCTTTCTTT,CASSLTGGAPTEAFF
TRBV2,TRBJ1-3,-,-,TGTGCCAGCGAAGGACACTCCTCTCCCCTCAGGAGAAACACCATATATTTT,CASEGHSSPLRRNTIYF
TRBV15,TRBJ2-3,-,TRBD2,TGTGCCACCAGCAGAGAGAGCGCGAGCGGGGGGGTAGATACGCAGTATTTT,CATSRESASGGVDTQYF
TRBV5-4,TRBJ2-1,once,TRBD1,TGTGCCAGCACCCCGGGGGGGACAGGGGCTACAAAGCAGTTCTTC,CASTPGGTGATKQFF
TRBV5-4,TRBJ1-5,-,-,TGTGCCAGCAGCTTGGGGGGACGGGGAAATCAGCCCCAGCATTTT,CASSLGGRGNQPQHF
TRBV6-5,TRBJ2-1,few,TRBD2,TGTGCCAGCACTCTTAGCGGGGCCGCCTACAATGAGCAGTTCTTC,CASTLSGAAYNEQFF
TRBV6-1,TRBJ2-1,-,TRBD1,TGTGCCAGCAGTGAAGGTAGGGGGCCGTACAATGAGCAGTTCTTC,CASSEGRGPYNEQFF
TRBV12-5,TRBJ2-7,-,-,TGTGCTAGTGGTTTCACTAGTTACGAGCAGTACTTC,CASGFTSYEQYF
TRBV18,TRBJ1-1,-,-,TGTGCCAGCTCACCTGTCTTGAACACTGAAGCTTTCTTT,CASSPVLNTEAFF
TRBV5-4,TRBJ1-2,once,TRBD1,TGTGCCAGCAGCTACCGACAGGGTGACTATGGCTACACCTTC,CASSYRQGDYGYTF
TRBV5-8,TRBJ2-1,-,-,TGTGCCAGCCTAATTCGAGGGTTGGCCTACAATGAGCAGTTCTTC,CASLIRGLAYNEQFF
TRBV7-6,TRBJ1-4,-,TRBD1,TGTGCCAGCAGCCCTGGACAGGATAATGAAAAACTGTTTTTT,CASSPGQDNEKLFF
TRBV7-2,TRBJ2-5,-,-,TGTGCCAGCAGCAGACCGGGACAAGAGACCCAGTACTTC,CASSRPGQETQYF
TRBV6-6,TRBJ1-5,-,TRBD1,TGTGCCAGCAGTGGGACAGGGGGTCTTAAGCCCCAGCATTTT,CASSGTGGLKPQHF
TRBV19,TRBJ1-2,few,TRBD1,TGTGCCAGTAGTGCGGACAGGGGCAGTGGCTACACCTTC,CASSADRGSGYTF
TRBV7-9,TRBJ1-1,-,TRBD1,TGTGCCAGCAGCTCCTCACAGGGGGCAAACACTGAAGCTTTCTTT,CASSSSQGANTEAFF
TRBV15,TRBJ2-3,-,-,TGTGCCACCAGCAGGCAGATCGCGGGGGCGTCAGATACGCAGTATTTT,CATSRQIAGASDTQYF
TRBV7-2,TRBJ1-5,-,TRBD1,TGTGCCAGCAGTACAGACAGGGGGTATCAGCCCCAGCATTTT,CASSTDRGYQPQHF
TRBV25-1,TRBJ1-4,-,-,TGTGCCAGCAGTGAAGTAGGGACTAATGAAAAACTGTTTTTT,CASSEVGTNEKLFF
TRBV29-1,TRBJ1-6,-,-,TGCAGCCCGGAGGGGAGGCACTCCTATAATTCACCCCTCCACTTT,CSPEGRHSYNSPLHF
TRBV19,TRBJ1-2,-,-,TGTGCCAGTAGTCATCGTGATGGGCTTTTGCAGGCTGGCTACACCTTC,CASSHRDGLLQAGYTF
TRBV7-6,TRBJ1-1,-,TRBD1,TGTGCCAGCAGCTTGCAACGACAGGGCACTGAAGCTTTCTTT,CASSLQRQGTEAFF
TRBV2,TRBJ2-3,-,-,TGTGCCAGCAGAGCCCCCGGGGATACGCAGTATTTT,CASRAPGDTQYF
TRBV2,TRBJ2-3,-,-,TGTGCCAGCAACACTATAAGCACAGATACGCAGTATTTT,CASNTISTDTQYF
TRBV18,TRBJ2-3,-,-,TGTGCCAGCTCAACTTCCGGGACGGCGCCTACGCAGTATTTT,CASSTSGTAPTQYF
TRBV25-1,TRBJ2-7,-,TRBD2,TGTGCCAGCAGACCGGCGGGGGGAAGATACGAGCAGTACTTC,CASRPAGGRYEQYF
TRBV4-2,TRBJ1-1,-,-,TGTGCCAGCAGTCAACCAGGGAACACTGAAGCTTTCTTT,CASSQPGNTEAFF
TRBV23-1,TRBJ1-2,-,-,TGCGCCAGCAGCTTCGGAAAGAACTATGGCTACACCTTC,CASSFGKNYGYTF